The sample holds many counts of the clone carrying this T cell receptor beta chain. Antigen specificity is unknown. TCRdb reanalysed the RT-PCR reads using MiXCR and keeps one entry per CDR3 protein. The data show roughly 650,000 distinct CDR3 sequences, 11% to 15% seen once. The sample originates from a study of response to subunit inactivated influenza vaccine. Study results and caveats: That few new T cells are recruited by each seasonal influenza vaccination was the authors' suggestion.

The CDR3 runs 15 residues. Trimming pared 0 bases from V and 6 bases from J, leaving 15 bases between. This chain joins TRBV12-3 or TRBV12-4 and TRBJ2-7; no firm D call. The sample in question was PBMCs from blood, obtained around 14 days before vaccination. This TCR was sampled from a man aged 50 to 59 who received an inactivated influenza vaccine. The CDR3 here is CASSLAGLLPSEQYF. In DNA, the CDR3 is TGTGCCAGCAGTTTAGCCGGGCTGCTCCCGTCCGAGCAGTACTTC.